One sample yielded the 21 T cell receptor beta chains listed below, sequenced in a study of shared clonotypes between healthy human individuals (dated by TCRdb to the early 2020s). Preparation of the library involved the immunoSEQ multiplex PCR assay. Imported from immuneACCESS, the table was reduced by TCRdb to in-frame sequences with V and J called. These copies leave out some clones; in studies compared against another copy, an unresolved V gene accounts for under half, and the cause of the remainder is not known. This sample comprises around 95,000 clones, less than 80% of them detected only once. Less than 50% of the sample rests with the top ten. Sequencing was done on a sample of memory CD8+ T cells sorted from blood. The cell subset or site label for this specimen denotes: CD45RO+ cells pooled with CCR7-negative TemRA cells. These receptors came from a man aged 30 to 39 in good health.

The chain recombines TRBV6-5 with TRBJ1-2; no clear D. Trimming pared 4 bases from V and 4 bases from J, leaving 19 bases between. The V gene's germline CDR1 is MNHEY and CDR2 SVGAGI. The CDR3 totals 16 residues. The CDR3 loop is CASSSQREGAPYGYTF. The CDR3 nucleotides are TGTGCCAGCAGTTCCCAGCGGGAGGGCGCGCCCTATGGCTACACCTTC.

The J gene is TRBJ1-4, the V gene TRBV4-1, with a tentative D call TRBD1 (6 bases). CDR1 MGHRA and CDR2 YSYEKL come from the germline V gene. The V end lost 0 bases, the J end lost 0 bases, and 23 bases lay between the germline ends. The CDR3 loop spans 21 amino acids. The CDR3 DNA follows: TGCGCCAGCAGCCAAGAGGGGGTGTTAAGGGGGAATCCCTCAACTAATGAAAAACTGTTTTTT. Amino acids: CASSQEGVLRGNPSTNEKLFF.

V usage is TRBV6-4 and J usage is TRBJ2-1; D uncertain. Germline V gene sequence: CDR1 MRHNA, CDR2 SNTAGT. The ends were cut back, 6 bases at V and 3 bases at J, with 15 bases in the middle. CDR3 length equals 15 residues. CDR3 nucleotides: TGTGCCAGCAGCCCCGAGCGACTCGACTACAATGAGCAGTTCTTC. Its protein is CASSPERLDYNEQFF.

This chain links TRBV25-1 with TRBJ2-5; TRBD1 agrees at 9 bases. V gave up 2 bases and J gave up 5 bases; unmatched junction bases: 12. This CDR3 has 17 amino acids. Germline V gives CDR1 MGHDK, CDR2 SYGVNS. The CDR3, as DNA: TGTGCCAGCAGTGAAGGCGACCGGGACAGGGAGGTGGAGACCCAGTACTTC. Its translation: CASSEGDRDREVETQYF.

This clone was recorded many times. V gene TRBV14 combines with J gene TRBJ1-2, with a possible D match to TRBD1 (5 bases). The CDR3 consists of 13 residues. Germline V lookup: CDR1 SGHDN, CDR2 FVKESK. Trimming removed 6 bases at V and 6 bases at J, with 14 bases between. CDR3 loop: CASRFSGIDGYTF. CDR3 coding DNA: TGTGCCAGCAGGTTCTCAGGGATTGATGGCTACACCTTC. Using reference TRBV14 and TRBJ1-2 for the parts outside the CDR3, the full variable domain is EAGVTQFPSHSVIEKGQTVTLRCDPISGHDNLYWYRRVMGKEIKFLLHFVKESKQDESGMPNNRFLAERTGGTYSTLKVQPAELEDSGVYFCASRFSGIDGYTFGSGTRLTVV.

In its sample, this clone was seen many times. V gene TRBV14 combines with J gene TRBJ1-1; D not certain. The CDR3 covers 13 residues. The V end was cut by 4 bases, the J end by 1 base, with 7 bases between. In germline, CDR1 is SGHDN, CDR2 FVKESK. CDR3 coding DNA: TGTGCCAGCAGCCTATACTCGAACACTGAAGCTTTCTTT. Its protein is CASSLYSNTEAFF.

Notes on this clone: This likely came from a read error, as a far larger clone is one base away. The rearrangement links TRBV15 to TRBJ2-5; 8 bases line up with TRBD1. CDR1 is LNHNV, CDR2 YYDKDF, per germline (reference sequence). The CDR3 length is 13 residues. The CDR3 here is CTTSRTGGETQYF. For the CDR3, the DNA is TGTACCACCAGCAGAACAGGGGGAGAGACCCAGTACTTC.

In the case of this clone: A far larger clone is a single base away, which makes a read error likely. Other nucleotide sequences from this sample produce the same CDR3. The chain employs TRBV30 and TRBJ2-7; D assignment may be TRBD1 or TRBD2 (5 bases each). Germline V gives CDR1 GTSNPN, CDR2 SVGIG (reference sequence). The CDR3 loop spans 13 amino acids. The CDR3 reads CAWSGRGPYEQYF. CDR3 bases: TGCGCCTGGTCAGGAAGGGGACCCTACGAGCAGTACTTC.

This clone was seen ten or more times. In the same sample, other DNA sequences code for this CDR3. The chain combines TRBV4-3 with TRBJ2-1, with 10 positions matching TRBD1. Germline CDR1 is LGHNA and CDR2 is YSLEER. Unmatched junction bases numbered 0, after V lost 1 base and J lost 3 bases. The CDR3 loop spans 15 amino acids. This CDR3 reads CASSQGTGGYNEQFF. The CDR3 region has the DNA TGCGCCAGCAGCCAAGGGACAGGGGGCTACAATGAGCAGTTCTTC.

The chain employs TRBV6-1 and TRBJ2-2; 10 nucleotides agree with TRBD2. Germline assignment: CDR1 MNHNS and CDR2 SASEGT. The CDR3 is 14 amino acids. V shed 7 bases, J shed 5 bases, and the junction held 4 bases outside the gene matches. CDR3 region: CASNGLADTGELFF. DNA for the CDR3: TGTGCCAGCAATGGACTAGCGGATACCGGGGAGCTGTTTTTT.

The DNA for the CDR3 is TGTGCCAGTAGTATTATAGGGTCAGATACGCAGTATTTT. It translates to CASSIIGSDTQYF. The chain joins TRBV19 to TRBJ2-3, with D unclear. Germline-derived CDR1 and CDR2 are LNHDA and SQIVND (reference sequence). There are 13 residues in the CDR3. V shed 3 bases and J shed 4 bases, with 8 bases lying between them.

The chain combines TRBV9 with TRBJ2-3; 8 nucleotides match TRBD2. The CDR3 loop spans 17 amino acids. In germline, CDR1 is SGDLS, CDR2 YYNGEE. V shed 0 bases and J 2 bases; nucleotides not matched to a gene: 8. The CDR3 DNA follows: TGTGCCAGCAGCGTAGGGCTAGCGGGCATGTTCACAGATACGCAGTATTTT. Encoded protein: CASSVGLAGMFTDTQYF. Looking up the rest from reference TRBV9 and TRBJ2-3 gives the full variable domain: DSGVTQTPKHLITATGQRVTLRCSPRSGDLSVYWYQQSLDQGLQFLIQYYNGEERAKGNILERFSAQQFPDLHSELNLSSLELGDSALYFCASSVGLAGMFTDTQYFGPGTRLTVL.

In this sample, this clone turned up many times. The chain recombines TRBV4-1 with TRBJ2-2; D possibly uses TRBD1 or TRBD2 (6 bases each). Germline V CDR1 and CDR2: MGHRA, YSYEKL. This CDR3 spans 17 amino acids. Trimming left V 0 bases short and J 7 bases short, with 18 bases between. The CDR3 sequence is CASSQESGQGRNGELFF. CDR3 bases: TGCGCCAGCAGCCAAGAAAGTGGGCAGGGGAGGAACGGGGAGCTGTTTTTT.

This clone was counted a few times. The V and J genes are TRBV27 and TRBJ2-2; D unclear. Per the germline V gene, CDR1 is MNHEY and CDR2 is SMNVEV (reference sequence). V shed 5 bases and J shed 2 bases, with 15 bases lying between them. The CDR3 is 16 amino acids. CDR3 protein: CASSPDVGKNTGELFF. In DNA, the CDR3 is TGTGCCAGCAGTCCAGATGTAGGGAAAAACACCGGGGAGCTGTTTTTT.

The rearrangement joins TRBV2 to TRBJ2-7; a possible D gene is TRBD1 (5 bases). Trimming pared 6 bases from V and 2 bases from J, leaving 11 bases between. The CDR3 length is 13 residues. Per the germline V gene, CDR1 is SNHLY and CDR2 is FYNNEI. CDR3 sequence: CASRVDSAYEQYF. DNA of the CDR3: TGTGCCAGCAGGGTCGACAGTGCCTACGAGCAGTACTTC.

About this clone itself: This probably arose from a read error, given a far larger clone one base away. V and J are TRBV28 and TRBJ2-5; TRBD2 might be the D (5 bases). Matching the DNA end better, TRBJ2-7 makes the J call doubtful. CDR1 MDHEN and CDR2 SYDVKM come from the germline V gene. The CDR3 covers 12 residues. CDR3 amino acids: CASSGSSYEQYF. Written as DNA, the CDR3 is TGTGCCAGCAGTGGGAGCTCCTACGAGCAGTACTTC.

The CDR3: CSVVASGSLGEQYF. The CDR3 DNA reads TGCAGCGTTGTGGCTAGCGGGAGCTTGGGGGAGCAGTACTTC. The chain has TRBV29-1 and TRBJ2-7; 10 positions match TRBD2. Trimming took 4 bases from V and 7 from J; bases not matched to a gene: 10. CDR3 length: 14 residues. Germline lookup yields CDR1 SQVTM and CDR2 ANQGSEA.

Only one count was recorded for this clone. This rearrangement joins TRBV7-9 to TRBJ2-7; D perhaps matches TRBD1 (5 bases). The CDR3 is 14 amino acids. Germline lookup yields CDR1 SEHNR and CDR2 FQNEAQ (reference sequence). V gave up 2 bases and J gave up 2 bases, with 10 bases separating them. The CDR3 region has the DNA TGTGCCAGCAGCTTATCAGGGTCCACCTACGAGCAGTACTTC. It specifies CASSLSGSTYEQYF. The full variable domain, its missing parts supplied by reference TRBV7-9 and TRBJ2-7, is DTGVSQNPRHKITKRGQNVTFRCDPISEHNRLYWYRQTLGQGPEFLTYFQNEAQLEKSRLLSDRFSAERPKGSFSTLEIQRTEQGDSAMYLCASSLSGSTYEQYFGPGTRLTVT.

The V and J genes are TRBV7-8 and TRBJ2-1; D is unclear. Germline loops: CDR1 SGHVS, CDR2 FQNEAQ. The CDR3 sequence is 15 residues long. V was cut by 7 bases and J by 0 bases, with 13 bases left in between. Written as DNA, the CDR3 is TGTGCCAGCAAATCCGGACCCAGCTCCTACAATGAGCAGTTCTTC. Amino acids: CASKSGPSSYNEQFF.

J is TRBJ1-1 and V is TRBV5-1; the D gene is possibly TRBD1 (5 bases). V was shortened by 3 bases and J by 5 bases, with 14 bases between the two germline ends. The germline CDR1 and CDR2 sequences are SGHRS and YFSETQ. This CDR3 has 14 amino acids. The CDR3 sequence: CASSWEGVRTEAFF. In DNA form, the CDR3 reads TGCGCCAGCAGCTGGGAAGGGGTAAGGACTGAAGCTTTCTTT.

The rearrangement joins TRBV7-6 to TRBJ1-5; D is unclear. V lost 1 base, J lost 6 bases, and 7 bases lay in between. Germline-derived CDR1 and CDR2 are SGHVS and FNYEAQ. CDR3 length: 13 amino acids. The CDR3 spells CASSLGGSQPQHF. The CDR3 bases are TGTGCCAGCAGCTTAGGAGGGAGTCAGCCCCAGCATTTT.